Presented here are 20 T cell receptor beta chains from one specimen sequenced in a study of tissue T cells after allogeneic stem cell transplantation. Libraries were prepared by immunoSEQ multiplex PCR; TCRdb keeps only in-frame clonotypes and omits some of them. The table has 3,000 to 4,000 clones, around 45% seen once. Time point meaning: mouse harvest day 14 after allogeneic transplant. Mouse grafts combined 10^7 T-cell-depleted bone marrow cells with 10^6 splenic CD5+ T cells. The sample comprised gut tissue. The receptors were sampled from a female BALB/c mouse given C57BL/6 T cells with graft-versus-host disease after an allogeneic hematopoietic cell transplant.

On this clone: Here the gene names and germline are mouse. The read finishes 1 residue shy of the CDR3 end, and the germline J gene is used to complete it. The gene calls are TRBV3 and TRBJ2-7; a weak D match, TRBD2 (6 bases). Germline-derived CDR1 and CDR2 are SNHLY and FYNGKV (reference sequence). The germline V and J ends were trimmed by 4 bases and 2 bases, with 12 bases remaining between them. This CDR3 spans 14 amino acids. The DNA read from the CDR3 is TGTGCCAGCAGCTCCCCGGGGGGACCCTATGAACAGTAC. Amino acid sequence: CASSSPGGPYEQY. In full, the CDR3 reads CASSSPGGPYEQYF.

Note on this clone: Here the gene names and germline are mouse. CDR3 bases read: TGTGCCAGCAGCCAAGAACAGGGGTGGGGTGAACAGTAC. This sequence encodes CASSQEQGWGEQY. The CDR3 in its entirety is CASSQEQGWGEQYF. The chain has TRBV5 and TRBJ2-7, with TRBD1 matching 7 bases. The read terminates 1 residue ahead of where the CDR3 ends, so the germline J gene completes it. Per the germline V gene, CDR1 is LGHNA and CDR2 is YNLKQL (reference sequence). The CDR3 loop spans 14 amino acids. The junction had 5 bases not matched to a gene; V was cut back by 0 bases and J by 6 bases.

In this sample, this clone is medium-sized. Gene names are the mouse ones. The CDR3 goes on 1 residue after the read ends, and that part is filled in from the germline J gene. The chain is built from TRBV26 and TRBJ1-4; D not resolved. CDR1 is KGHPV and CDR2 is FQNQEV in the germline V gene (reference sequence). V gave up 3 bases and J gave up 1 base, with 3 bases separating them. This CDR3 has 13 residues. The CDR3 loop is CASSLYSNERLFF. The CDR3 DNA, read in part, is TGTGCCAGCAGTCTATATTCCAACGAAAGATTATTT.

This clone is labeled as large. Gene labels here are mouse ones. Read sequence stops 1 residue before the CDR3 end, and the germline J gene provides the missing end. Additional DNA sequences in this sample encode the identical CDR3. V is TRBV26 and J is TRBJ2-7; 8 nucleotides match TRBD1. V shed 2 bases, J shed 0 bases, and the junction held 3 bases outside the gene matches. CDR1 and CDR2 from the germline V gene are KGHPV and FQNQEV (reference sequence). The CDR3 contains 15 residues. The sequenced CDR3 bases are TGTGCCAGCAGTCTGAGGCAGGGGGCCTCCTATGAACAGTAC. Its translation: CASSLRQGASYEQY. The whole CDR3 reads CASSLRQGASYEQYF.

Note on this clone: These gene names are mouse names. The sequenced part of the CDR3 DNA is TGTGCCAGCGGTGATGCACCTGGGGGGAAAGACACCCAGTAC. Its protein is CASGDAPGGKDTQY. The complete CDR3 reads CASGDAPGGKDTQYF. V gene TRBV13-2 combines with J gene TRBJ2-5, with 8 bases matching TRBD2. The sequenced fragment ends 1 residue before the CDR3 boundary, so the rest is inferred from the germline J gene. The CDR3 covers 15 residues. The germline V gene has CDR1 NNHNN and CDR2 SYGAGS (reference sequence). V lost 0 bases and J lost 4; bases outside the gene matches: 4.

Worth noting for this clone: One end of the junction varies from germline; a read error may be responsible. Genes and germline are mouse. The CDR3 end lies 1 residue beyond the end of the read and is filled in from the germline J gene. The chain carries TRBV13-3 and TRBJ1-3, with a tentative D call TRBD1 (5 bases). Per germline, CDR1 NNHDY and CDR2 SYVADS. The CDR3 sequence is 15 residues long. The sequenced part of the CDR3 DNA is TGCGCCAGCAGTGGGGGGTCCCTCGCTGGAAAGACGCTCTAT. Protein sequence: CASSGGSLAGKTLY. The full-length CDR3 reads as CASSGGSLAGKTLYF.

Worth noting for this clone: Mouse germline and gene names are used. The read finishes 1 residue shy of the CDR3 end, and the germline J gene is used to complete it. The chain has TRBV26 and TRBJ1-1; possibly TRBD1 for D (5 bases). The CDR3 covers 14 residues. CDR1 and CDR2 (germline): KGHPV, FQNQEV (reference sequence). V was clipped by 3 bases and J by 0 bases, with 8 bases between them. The sequenced part of the CDR3 DNA is TGTGCCAGCAGTCTCGACAGTGCAAACACAGAAGTCTTC. This translates into CASSLDSANTEVF. The complete CDR3 protein is CASSLDSANTEVFF.

Regarding this clone: Genes and germline come from the mouse. Coverage ceases 1 residue before the CDR3 finishes, and the germline J gene fills in the end. This chain links TRBV26 with TRBJ2-7, with TRBD2 matching over 10 bases. With 0 bases clipped from V and 2 bases from J, the junction kept 1 base outside the gene matches. This CDR3 is built from 15 residues. CDR1 is KGHPV, CDR2 FQNQEV, per germline (reference sequence). The CDR3 sequence: CASSLSDWGTYEQYF. CDR3 DNA, as far as it was read: TGTGCCAGCAGTCTGTCGGACTGGGGGACCTATGAACAGTAC.

About this clone itself: Mouse gene names apply. Sequencing ends 1 residue short of the CDR3 end; the germline J gene provides the rest. The rearrangement joins TRBV12-1 to TRBJ2-1; D ambiguous. This CDR3 comprises 14 residues. V gave up 4 bases and J gave up 0 bases, with 9 bases separating them. Germline V gives CDR1 SGHSN, CDR2 HYEKVE. The part of the CDR3 DNA that was read is TGTGCCAGCTCCCCGAGCAGTAACTATGCTGAGCAGTTC. Protein product: CASSPSSNYAEQF. The CDR3 as a whole reads CASSPSSNYAEQFF.

This clone was seen a handful of times. Gene and germline names: mouse. The observed sequence ends 1 residue before the CDR3 terminus, with the missing tail filled in from the germline J gene. The chain links TRBV12-2 to TRBJ1-6; D might be TRBD1 (6 bases). TRBJ1-6 is identified as an open reading frame with a role that is uncertain. The CDR3 length is 15 residues. Germline values: CDR1 SGHLS, CDR2 HYDKME. V lost 2 bases, J lost 0 bases, and 7 bases lay in between. CDR3: CASSQDSSYNSPLYF. CDR3 DNA, as far as it was read: TGTGCCAGCTCTCAGGACAGTTCCTATAATTCGCCCCTCTAC.

On this clone itself: The gene names given are mouse names. Coverage ceases 1 residue before the CDR3 finishes, and the germline J gene fills in the end. J is TRBJ2-4 and V is TRBV26; D remains unclear. The CDR3 contains 12 residues. The V gene lost 1 base and the J gene lost 5 bases, with 4 bases spanning the gap. Germline V gene sequence: CDR1 KGHPV, CDR2 FQNQEV (reference sequence). CDR3 DNA, as far as it was read: TGTGCCAGCAGTCTGTGGGGAAACACCTTGTAC. Encoded protein: CASSLWGNTLY. The full CDR3 protein reads CASSLWGNTLYF.

This clone has only a few counts. The gene names here belong to mouse. The read falls 1 residue short of the CDR3 end, and the missing part is taken from the germline J gene. The V and J genes are TRBV13-1 and TRBJ2-5, with TRBD1 identical over 10 bases. This CDR3 is built from 14 residues. V lost 2 bases to trimming and J lost 6 bases; unmatched junction nucleotides: 3. The germline V gene encodes CDR1 NSHNY and CDR2 SYGAGN. Partial CDR3 DNA: TGTGCCAGCAGTGAAGGGACAGGGGAGGACACCCAGTAC. It specifies CASSEGTGEDTQY. In full, the CDR3 reads CASSEGTGEDTQYF.

As for this clone: Each gene name is a mouse one. The CDR3 end is not reached by the read, which stops 1 residue before it; the germline J gene fills it in. This chain uses TRBV26 with TRBJ1-4; D gene unclear. The CDR3 is 13 amino acids. V gave up 0 bases and J gave up 5 bases, with 4 bases separating them. Germline V CDR1 and CDR2: KGHPV, FQNQEV (reference sequence). CDR3 in amino acids: CASSLSINERLFF. CDR3 DNA, as far as it was read: TGTGCCAGCAGTCTGTCGATAAACGAAAGATTATTT.

In regard to this clone: Gene labels here are mouse ones. The read finishes 1 residue shy of the CDR3 end, and the germline J gene is used to complete it. The chain couples TRBV16 to TRBJ1-1; D is undetermined. The germline gives CDR1 SGHSA, CDR2 FRNQAP. Trimming shortened V by 3 bases and J by 0 bases, and 8 bases separated the two germline ends. The CDR3 covers 14 residues. CDR3 sequence reads: CASSFQNANTEVFF. The part of the CDR3 DNA that was read is TGTGCAAGCAGCTTTCAAAATGCAAACACAGAAGTCTTC.

Regarding this clone: Mouse germline and gene names are used. Coverage ceases 1 residue before the CDR3 finishes, and the germline J gene fills in the end. This chain joins TRBV3 and TRBJ1-1; D perhaps matches TRBD1 (5 bases). V shed 5 bases and J shed 3 bases, with 10 bases lying between them. The CDR3 spans 13 residues. CDR1 and CDR2 (germline): SNHLY, FYNGKV (reference sequence). Here the CDR3 reads CASSPRGDTEVFF. The sequenced CDR3 bases are TGTGCCAGCAGCCCCAGAGGGGACACAGAAGTCTTC.

This clone was recorded a few times. The gene names given are mouse names. The sequenced fragment ends 1 residue before the CDR3 boundary, so the rest is inferred from the germline J gene. The rearrangement joins TRBV5 to TRBJ2-7, with 7 bases fitting TRBD2. This CDR3 has 14 amino acids. Trimming at V came to 0 bases and at J to 7 bases, leaving 6 bases not matched to a gene. CDR1 is LGHNA, CDR2 YNLKQL, per germline (reference sequence). This CDR3 reads CASSQDPWGWEQYF. The sequenced CDR3 bases are TGTGCCAGCAGCCAAGATCCCTGGGGGTGGGAACAGTAC.

Remarks on this clone: Genes and germline are mouse. The read ends 1 residue shy of where the CDR3 ends; the end is completed using the germline J gene. The chain is built from TRBV17 and TRBJ2-7, with 11 nucleotides matching TRBD2. The ends lost 3 bases at V and 3 bases at J; junction bases unmatched: 1. This CDR3 is 14 amino acids long. Germline CDR1 reads MNHDT; CDR2 reads YYDKIL. This CDR3 is CASSSGLGGYEQYF. The covered CDR3 bases are TGTGCTAGCAGTAGTGGACTGGGGGGCTATGAACAGTAC.

This clone was counted between two and nine times. The gene names given are mouse names. The read ends 1 residue early relative to the CDR3; the germline J gene fills the gap. The V and J genes are TRBV26 and TRBJ1-3; maybe TRBD1 (6 bases). The ends were cut back, 4 bases at V and 0 bases at J, with 7 bases in the middle. This CDR3 has 14 residues. Germline CDR1 is KGHPV and CDR2 is FQNQEV (reference sequence). The part of the CDR3 DNA that was read is TGTGCCAGCAGTCAGGACAGTTCTGGAAATACGCTCTAT. Protein product: CASSQDSSGNTLY. The whole CDR3 is CASSQDSSGNTLYF.

With regard to this clone: Gene labels here are mouse ones. The missing CDR3 end, 1 residue past where the read stops, is filled in from the germline J gene. The rearrangement links TRBV13-2 to TRBJ1-2; D is uncertain. The V end was cut by 0 bases, the J end by 0 bases, with 6 bases between. This CDR3 has 14 amino acids. Germline loops: CDR1 NNHNN, CDR2 SYGAGS (reference sequence). The CDR3 sequence: CASGDARANSDYTF. The DNA read from the CDR3 is TGTGCCAGCGGTGATGCTCGGGCAAACTCCGACTACACC.

Notes on this clone: Here the gene names and germline are mouse. The read stops 1 residue short of the end of the CDR3; the missing end is completed from the germline J gene. V is TRBV26 and J is TRBJ1-4; no firm D call. Trimming shortened V by 6 bases and J by 4 bases, and 6 bases separated the two germline ends. Per germline, CDR1 KGHPV and CDR2 FQNQEV (reference sequence). The CDR3 extends over 12 amino acids. CDR3 sequence: CASSPNNERLFF. The part of the CDR3 DNA that was read is TGTGCCAGCAGCCCTAACAACGAAAGATTATTT. The full variable domain, with the rest looked up from reference TRBV26 and TRBJ1-4, is NSKVIQTPRYLVKGQGQKAKMRCIPEKGHPVVFWYQQNKNNEFKFLINFQNQEVLQQIDMTEKRFSAECPSNSPCSLEIQSSEAGDSALYLCASSPNNERLFFGHGTKLSVL.